These T cell receptor beta chains were read from a single sample in a study of control samples from healthy donors and cancer patients. The table came from immunoSEQ multiplex PCR; TCRdb's copy has only in-frame clones and leaves some out. The table shows about 130,000 clones, with about 93% occurring only once. The sample taken for sequencing was blood. These receptors were taken from a man aged 35-49 years in good health. The CDR3 runs from the conserved cysteine through the conserved F or W. The D gene is left open where the match is weak. Part of the rows lack a size; the others show once, few, many or a class for expanded clones.

j_call d_call v_call clone_size cdr3_nt cdr3_aa
TRBJ2-3 TRBD2 TRBV11-2 - TGTGCCAGCAGCGGCACCGGGACTAACACAGATACGCAGTATTTT CASSGTGTNTDTQYF
TRBJ1-1 - TRBV9 - TGTGCCAGCAGCGTTTTTAAGAACACTGAAGCTTTCTTT CASSVFKNTEAFF
TRBJ1-4 - TRBV6-5 once TGTGCCAGCAGACCAAGGGGGGGTTTTCGAGAAAAACTGTTTTTT CASRPRGGFREKLFF
TRBJ2-5 - TRBV21-1 - TGTGCCAGCATACTAATACCGCCGGGACCCAAGATGACAGAAACTCAAGAGACCCAGTACTTC CASILIPPGPKMTETQETQYF
TRBJ1-2 - TRBV3-1/TRBV3-2 - TGTGCCAGCAGCCAAGAAGCACATTTAGGCTACACCTTC CASSQEAHLGYTF
TRBJ1-1 - TRBV7-9 - TGTGCCAGCAGCTTATCTTTCAGTCCATCGAACACTGAAGCTTTCTTT CASSLSFSPSNTEAFF
TRBJ1-3 - TRBV7-9 few TGTGCCAGCAGCTTAGAAACAGGTGGAAACACCATATATTTT CASSLETGGNTIYF
TRBJ1-3 - TRBV7-9 - TGTGCCAGCATCCGACAGGTAAGCTCTGGAAACACCATATATTTT CASIRQVSSGNTIYF
TRBJ2-7 TRBD2 TRBV7-6 few TGTGCCAGCAGCCGGACTAGCGGGGGGCGTTACGAGCAGTACTTC CASSRTSGGRYEQYF
TRBJ1-1 - TRBV4-1 - TGCGCCAGCAGCCAAGATCCGGGGCGGCGGGGGGCAGAAGCTTTCTTT CASSQDPGRRGAEAFF
TRBJ2-7 - TRBV5-1 - TGCGCCAGCCGACAGGGACTAGGTTTTTACGAGCAGTACTTC CASRQGLGFYEQYF
TRBJ1-2 - TRBV2 once TGTGCCAGCAGGGGAGGAGAGGTCTATGGCTACACCTTC CASRGGEVYGYTF
TRBJ2-3 - TRBV7-9 - TGTGCCAGCAGCCCAGGGGACGGAGAAATAACAGATACGCAGTATTTT CASSPGDGEITDTQYF
TRBJ2-1 - TRBV11-2 - TGTGCCAGCAGCTCAAACAACAGTCCCGGGCAGTTCTTC CASSSNNSPGQFF
TRBJ2-4 - TRBV7-2 - TGTGCCAGCAGCTTAGTAGGTGGAGGAGTAGTCAAAAACATTCAGTACTTC CASSLVGGGVVKNIQYF
TRBJ2-3 TRBD2 TRBV30 once TGTGCCTGGAGTGCACTAGCGGGGGTTGGAGATACGCAGTATTTT CAWSALAGVGDTQYF
TRBJ1-1 - TRBV5-1 - TGCGCCAGCAGCTTGGAGTTCGCGGACACTGAAGCTTTCTTT CASSLEFADTEAFF
TRBJ2-3 TRBD2 TRBV2 - TGTGCCTCCCTTGGGGGGACTACCAGCACAGATACGCAGTATTTT CASLGGTTSTDTQYF
TRBJ1-4 - TRBV10-3 - TGTGCCATCAGTGAGGGAGCAACTAATGAAAAACTGTTTTTT CAISEGATNEKLFF
TRBJ2-5 - TRBV19 - TGTGCCAGTAGTAAGGCCCCCGGCTCTGGGTTGGAGACCCAGTACTTC CASSKAPGSGLETQYF
TRBJ2-2 - TRBV19 - TGTGCCAGTAGTGTCGGGTTCTCCGGGGAGCTGTTTTTT CASSVGFSGELFF
TRBJ1-1 - TRBV5-1 - TGCGCCAGCAGCTTGGGGCATCTGGGCACTGAAGCTTTCTTT CASSLGHLGTEAFF
TRBJ2-6 - TRBV5-1 once TGCGCCAGCAGCTCACGGACAGTTAACTCTGGGGCCAACGTCCTGACTTTC CASSSRTVNSGANVLTF
TRBJ2-7 - TRBV6-5 - TGTGCCAGCAAAGGGGCTAACGAGCAGTACTTC CASKGANEQYF
TRBJ2-5 - TRBV7-6 once TGTGCCAGCAGCTTAGCGCTCGTCCACCCCCCAGAGACCCAGTACTTC CASSLALVHPPETQYF
TRBJ1-1 - TRBV11-2 - TGTGCCAGCAGCCCCCTCGCGCTGGCTAGCACTGAAGCTTTCTTT CASSPLALASTEAFF
TRBJ1-6 - TRBV19 - TGTGCCAGTAGTATAGATCGGCGGGATCTCCACTTT CASSIDRRDLHF
TRBJ2-7 - TRBV19 - TGTGCCAGTAGTATTGGGGCGGAGGGCATGGGAAGGTCCTACGAGCAGTACTTC CASSIGAEGMGRSYEQYF
TRBJ1-2 - TRBV4-2 - TGTGCCAGCAGCCAACTGGAAAGCTATGGCTACACCTTC CASSQLESYGYTF
TRBJ1-5 - TRBV2 few TGTGCCAGCAGTGTAGGAACGCAGCCCCAGCATTTT CASSVGTQPQHF
TRBJ2-1 TRBD2 TRBV27 - TGTGCCAGCCGAATTAGCGGGGGGCCCCATGAGCAGTTCTTC CASRISGGPHEQFF
TRBJ1-1 - TRBV9 - TGTGCCAGCAGCCCCCTTCTACAGAGCACTGAAGCTTTCTTT CASSPLLQSTEAFF
TRBJ1-1 - TRBV9 - TGTGCCAGCAGCGGGCCGCCTTCACGGTGGGACACTGAAGCTTTCTTT CASSGPPSRWDTEAFF
TRBJ2-5 - TRBV6-5 - TGTGCCAGCAGCGGCGGGCCATGGGGGACCCAGTACTTC CASSGGPWGTQYF
TRBJ2-7 - TRBV23-1 - TGCGCCAGCATTTTTCCCCAGGGGGGGTTATACGAGCAGTACTTC CASIFPQGGLYEQYF
TRBJ2-7 TRBD1 TRBV6-5 - TGTGCCAGCACCCTTGGTAGGACAGGAACCTACGAGCAGTACTTC CASTLGRTGTYEQYF
TRBJ2-5 - TRBV7-9 once TGTGCCAGCAGCTACGGAGAAGAGACCCAGTACTTC CASSYGEETQYF
TRBJ2-2 - TRBV7-3 - TGTGCCAGCAGCTTCTCTCCCCCCGGGGAGCTGTTTTTT CASSFSPPGELFF